Listed below are T cell receptor beta chains from one sample, sequenced in a study of shared clonotypes between healthy human individuals. Sequencing was performed with immunoSEQ multiplex PCR; in TCRdb, only in-frame clones are kept and a portion is missing. Found here are around 990,000 clones, 60% to 80% of them singletons; the top ten hold approximately 0.9%. The material sequenced was memory CD4+ T cells from PBMCs. These receptors were taken from a man in his late teens or twenties in good health. Some clones in this sample may be carry-over from other donors' samples. The conserved cysteine and the conserved F or W are not part of the CDR3 here. The D gene is left open where the match is weak. Clone size is stated in some rows and not others, as once, few, many or a class when expanded.

cdr3_length: 13; d_call: TRBD1; clone_size: -; v_call: TRBV4-3; cdr3_aa: ASSQDPRGTGELF
cdr3_length: 9; d_call: -; clone_size: once; v_call: TRBV20-1; cdr3_aa: SAEGADTIY
cdr3_length: 12; d_call: -; clone_size: -; v_call: TRBV18; cdr3_aa: ASSIRRDSYEQY
cdr3_length: 15; d_call: TRBD2; clone_size: few; v_call: TRBV28; cdr3_aa: ASSLGGSPSGANVLT
cdr3_length: 9; d_call: -; clone_size: -; v_call: TRBV20-1; cdr3_aa: SARKRDTQY
cdr3_length: 13; d_call: TRBD2; clone_size: -; v_call: TRBV10-3; cdr3_aa: AISRTSGNLNEQF
cdr3_length: 12; d_call: -; clone_size: few; v_call: TRBV9; cdr3_aa: ASSATGNSYEQY
cdr3_length: 12; d_call: TRBD1; clone_size: -; v_call: TRBV2; cdr3_aa: ASSTRTGGHEQY
cdr3_length: 12; d_call: TRBD2; clone_size: -; v_call: TRBV6-1; cdr3_aa: ASANGRKNGELF
cdr3_length: 12; d_call: TRBD1; clone_size: -; v_call: TRBV7-2; cdr3_aa: ASSLGQGEDGYT
cdr3_length: 10; d_call: -; clone_size: -; v_call: TRBV14; cdr3_aa: ASSQEGGEQF
cdr3_length: 11; d_call: -; clone_size: -; v_call: TRBV27; cdr3_aa: ASKRQGQETQY
cdr3_length: 11; d_call: TRBD1; clone_size: -; v_call: TRBV15; cdr3_aa: ATRDRDQSPLH
cdr3_length: 13; d_call: -; clone_size: once; v_call: TRBV2; cdr3_aa: ASSFLGIGNYGYT
cdr3_length: 13; d_call: TRBD2; clone_size: -; v_call: TRBV30; cdr3_aa: AWSLAGPGTDTQY
cdr3_length: 12; d_call: -; clone_size: many; v_call: TRBV27; cdr3_aa: ASSQGRSSYEQY
cdr3_length: 11; d_call: -; clone_size: -; v_call: TRBV30; cdr3_aa: AWSPTFNQPQH
cdr3_length: 11; d_call: -; clone_size: -; v_call: TRBV19; cdr3_aa: ASSHGSNEKLF
cdr3_length: 11; d_call: -; clone_size: few; v_call: TRBV6-5; cdr3_aa: ASSAPQNTEAF
cdr3_length: 14; d_call: TRBD2; clone_size: -; v_call: TRBV5-6; cdr3_aa: ASSLWTSGLYNEQF
cdr3_length: 12; d_call: -; clone_size: -; v_call: TRBV11-2; cdr3_aa: ASSLEAGNYGYT
cdr3_length: 12; d_call: -; clone_size: -; v_call: TRBV7-8; cdr3_aa: ASSLAGNTDTQY